The 5 T cell receptor beta chains presented below share a single source sample, sequenced in a study of beta chain features in type 1 diabetes. All of the isolated RNA was reverse transcribed, so expressed TCRB transcripts were sequenced. Method: immunoSEQ multiplex PCR; TCRdb's copy keeps in-frame clones and lacks some. The table records 120,000 to 150,000 clones, 10% of them present only once. The sequencing input was naive CD4+ T cells from blood. All receptors come from a man aged 18 to 30 in good health.

The chain combines TRBV15 with TRBJ1-1; D might be TRBD1 (5 bases). The germline CDR1 and CDR2 sequences are LNHNV and YYDKDF (reference sequence). CDR3 length: 15 amino acids. Trimming stripped 3 bases from V and 0 bases from J, with 11 bases between. CDR3 coding DNA: TGTGCCACCAGCAGGAGACAGAGCATGAACACTGAAGCTTTCTTT. Encoded protein: CATSRRQSMNTEAFF.

This clone was seen only a few times. The chain uses TRBV6-5 and TRBJ1-3; possible D gene TRBD1, 5 bases. V lost 6 bases to trimming and J lost 0 bases, with 9 bases between them. The CDR3 covers 14 residues. CDR1 is MNHEY, CDR2 SVGAGI, per germline. The chain's CDR3 is CASRTESSGNTIYF. CDR3 nucleotide sequence: TGTGCCAGCAGGACAGAAAGCTCTGGAAACACCATATATTTT.

The gene calls are TRBV18 and TRBJ1-1; D is uncertain. CDR3 size: 14 residues. V lost 1 base, J lost 10 bases, and 16 bases lay in between. CDR1 and CDR2 from the germline V gene are KGHSH and LQKENI. Here the CDR3 reads CASSPRQAESAAFF. DNA of the CDR3: TGTGCCAGCTCACCACGCCAAGCCGAGAGTGCAGCTTTCTTT.

The sample holds many counts of this clone. The rearrangement links TRBV19 to TRBJ1-1; D is perhaps TRBD1 (6 bases). With 8 bases removed from V and 2 bases from J, the gap between germline ends came to 12 bases. Germline lookup yields CDR1 LNHDA and CDR2 SQIVND (reference sequence). The CDR3 is 13 residues long. The CDR3 sequence is CASVGTPNTEAFF. The CDR3, as DNA: TGTGCCAGTGTCGGGACACCTAACACTGAAGCTTTCTTT.

The V gene is TRBV6-1, the J gene TRBJ1-2; D is uncertain. V dropped 1 base and J dropped 4 bases, with 10 bases sitting between them. The CDR3 contains 14 residues. The germline V gene encodes CDR1 MNHNS and CDR2 SASEGT. The CDR3, as DNA: TGTGCCAGCAGTGAAGGGGAGACCCCCTATGGCTACACCTTC. This encodes CASSEGETPYGYTF.